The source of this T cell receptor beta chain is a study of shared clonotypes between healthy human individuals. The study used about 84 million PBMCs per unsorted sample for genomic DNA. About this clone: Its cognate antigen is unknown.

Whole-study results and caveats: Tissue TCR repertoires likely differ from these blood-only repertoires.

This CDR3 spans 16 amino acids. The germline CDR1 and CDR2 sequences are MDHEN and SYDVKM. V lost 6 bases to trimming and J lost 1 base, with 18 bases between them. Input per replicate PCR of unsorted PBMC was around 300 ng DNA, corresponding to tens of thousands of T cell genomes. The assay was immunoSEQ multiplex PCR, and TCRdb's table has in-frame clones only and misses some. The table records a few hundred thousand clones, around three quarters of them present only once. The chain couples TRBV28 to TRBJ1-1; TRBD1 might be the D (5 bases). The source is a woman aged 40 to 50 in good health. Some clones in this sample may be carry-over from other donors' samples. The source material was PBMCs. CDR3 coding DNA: TGTGCCAGCAGCCCCCCCCAGGGCGCAGGGAACACTGAAGCTTTCTTT. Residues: CASSPPQGAGNTEAFF.